The 3 T cell receptor beta chains reported below all come from one sample, sequenced in a study of somatic mutations in cytotoxic T cells in rheumatoid arthritis. Measured with immunoSEQ multiplex PCR; TCRdb has only the in-frame clones, and not every one. Seen here are roughly 9,800 clones, more than 60% observed once, and the top ten hold about 20%. Sequencing input: CD8+ T cells sorted from blood. The receptors shown here come from a man in his fifties or sixties in good health.

The chain employs TRBV6-6 and TRBJ1-1, with TRBD1 matching 9 bases. Germline assignment: CDR1 MNHNY and CDR2 SVGAGI (reference sequence). Germline trimming cut 6 bases from V and 1 base from J; bases unmatched to any gene: 6. The CDR3 has 15 residues. In DNA form, the CDR3 reads TGTGCCAGCAGGACCAACAGGGGGCGGAACACTGAAGCTTTCTTT. It translates to CASRTNRGRNTEAFF.

The chain carries TRBV29-1 and TRBJ2-7; TRBD2 is a possible D gene (6 bases). The germline gives CDR1 SQVTM, CDR2 ANQGSEA. The CDR3 sequence is 13 residues long. The ends were cut back, 7 bases at V and 5 bases at J, with 18 bases in the middle. The CDR3 protein is CSARPGTPDEQYF. Here the CDR3 DNA reads TGCAGCGCCCGACCTGGGACTCCTGACGAGCAGTACTTC.

The genes are TRBV5-5 and TRBJ2-7; unclear D gene. Germline CDR1 and CDR2: SGHKS and YYEKEE (reference sequence). The ends were cut back, 1 base at V and 2 bases at J, with 7 bases in the middle. The length of the CDR3 is 13 residues. This CDR3 is CASSLSAAYEQYF. In DNA form, the CDR3 reads TGTGCCAGCAGCTTGTCGGCGGCCTACGAGCAGTACTTC.